The present T cell receptor beta chain was sequenced within a study of CD8 T cells in ankylosing spondylitis. Regarding the study as a whole: Peripheral blood held disease-linked clones only at relatively low frequency, and these were CD8+. There was a TCR beta motif, made of fewer than 10 highly homologous variants, that appeared characteristic of ankylosing spondylitis blood. Earlier work had already found some motif variants in reactive arthritis synovial fluid and blood.

The CDR3 consists of 13 residues. V gave up 1 base and J gave up 12 bases, with 15 bases separating them. Germline V gene sequence: CDR1 SGHTA, CDR2 FQGNSA. This clonotype was recorded many times. Its antigen is unknown. TCR beta libraries were made by quantitative 5'-RACE with molecular barcodes. TCRdb reprocessed the 5' RACE reads with MiXCR, giving one entry per CDR3 protein. The data show roughly 470,000 distinct CDR3 sequences, roughly 27% seen once. The TCR originated in a male donor with ankylosing spondylitis. The chain uses TRBV7-2 and TRBJ1-2, with a possible D match to TRBD1 (5 bases). Sequenced sample: blood, either unsorted or a sorted T cell fraction (not recorded which). The CDR3: CASSLGGAGLNTF. CDR3 bases: TGTGCCAGCAGCTTAGGGGGCGCGGGTCTAAACACCTTC.